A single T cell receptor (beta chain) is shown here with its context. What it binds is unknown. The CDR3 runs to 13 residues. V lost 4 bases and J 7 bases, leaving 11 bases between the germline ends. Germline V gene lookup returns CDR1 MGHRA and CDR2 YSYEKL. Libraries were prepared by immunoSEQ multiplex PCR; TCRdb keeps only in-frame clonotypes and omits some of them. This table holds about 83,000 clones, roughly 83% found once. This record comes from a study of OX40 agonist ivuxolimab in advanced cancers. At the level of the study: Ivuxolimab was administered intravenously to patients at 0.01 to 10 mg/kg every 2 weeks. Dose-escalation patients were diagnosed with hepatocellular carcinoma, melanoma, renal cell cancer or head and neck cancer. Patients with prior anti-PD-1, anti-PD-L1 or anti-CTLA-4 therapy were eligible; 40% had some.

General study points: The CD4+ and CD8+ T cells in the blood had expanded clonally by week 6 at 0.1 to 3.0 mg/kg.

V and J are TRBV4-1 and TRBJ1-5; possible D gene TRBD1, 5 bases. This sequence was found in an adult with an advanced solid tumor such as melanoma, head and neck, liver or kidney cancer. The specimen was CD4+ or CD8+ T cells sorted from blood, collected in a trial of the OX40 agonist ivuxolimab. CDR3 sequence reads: CASSRGVEQPQHF. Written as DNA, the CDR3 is TGCGCCAGCAGCCGGGGGGTGGAACAGCCCCAGCATTTT.